The 28 T cell receptor beta chains given below trace back to one sample, sequenced in a study of T cell changes during pregnancy in multiple sclerosis. Clones were sequenced by immunoSEQ multiplex PCR, and TCRdb holds only the in-frame ones, with some missing. The top ten hold over 6.5% of the sample, which has over 35,000 clones, about 91% seen once. This specimen was CD8+ T cells from peripheral blood mononuclear cells, taken before pregnancy. The origin of the receptors is a female donor with multiple sclerosis, enrolled in a pregnancy study.

The rearrangement links TRBV2 to TRBJ2-3, with 7 bases matching TRBD2. This CDR3 is 15 amino acids long. V shed 4 bases, J shed 6 bases, and the junction held 10 bases outside the gene matches. Germline V gives CDR1 SNHLY, CDR2 FYNNEI. The CDR3 DNA reads as TGTGCCAGCAGTGTTGCAAGCGGGAAAACGGATACGCAGTATTTT. Translation: CASSVASGKTDTQYF. Based on the CDR3 plus reference TRBV2 and TRBJ2-3, the full variable domain is EPEVTQTPSHQVTQMGQEVILRCVPISNHLYFYWYRQILGQKVEFLVSFYNNEISEKSEIFDDQFSVERPDGSNFTLKIRSTKLEDSAMYFCASSVASGKTDTQYFGPGTRLTVL.

The gene calls are TRBV15 and TRBJ2-7; D possibly corresponds to TRBD2 (6 bases). Trimming took 9 bases from V and 0 from J, leaving 15 bases between them. Per the germline V gene, CDR1 is LNHNV and CDR2 is YYDKDF (reference sequence). The CDR3 length is 14 residues. The CDR3 DNA reads TGTGCCACAGCTCCTAGCGCGTTCTCCTACGAGCAGTACTTC. This encodes CATAPSAFSYEQYF.

The chain recombines TRBV19 with TRBJ2-7, with TRBD1 as a possible D gene (6 bases). V was shortened by 9 bases and J by 3 bases, with 18 bases between the two germline ends. The CDR3 length is 14 residues. The germline V gene encodes CDR1 LNHDA and CDR2 SQIVND (reference sequence). The CDR3 DNA reads TGTGCCAGACCAGCGGTGGGGGCTATCTACGAGCAGTACTTC. Protein: CARPAVGAIYEQYF.

This clone was picked up one time. The chain is built from TRBV30 and TRBJ2-3; TRBD1 matches 9 bases. Germline CDR1 reads GTSNPN; CDR2 reads SVGIG (reference sequence). The CDR3 sequence is 15 residues long. The ends lost 3 bases at V and 3 bases at J; junction bases unmatched: 7. In nucleotides, the CDR3 is TGTGCCTGGAGGCCGGGACAGGGATATACAGATACGCAGTATTTT. Encoded protein: CAWRPGQGYTDTQYF.

The J gene is TRBJ2-2, the V gene TRBV4-1, with 8 bases lining up with TRBD1. The CDR3 covers 16 residues. With V trimmed by 2 bases and J by 1 base, 3 bases remained unmatched. Germline CDR1 reads MGHRA; CDR2 reads YSYEKL. DNA of the CDR3: TGCGCCAGCAGCCAACACGGGACAGGGAACACCGGGGAGCTGTTTTTT. Protein product: CASSQHGTGNTGELFF.

This clone was recorded at least ten times. V is TRBV6-6 and J is TRBJ1-1, with 9 bases lining up with TRBD1. The CDR3 sequence is 15 residues long. CDR1 MNHNY and CDR2 SVGAGI come from the germline V gene (reference sequence). The V and J ends lost 6 bases and 6 bases, in that order; junction bases with no gene match: 11. CDR3: CASSLNTGGTAEAFF. The CDR3 DNA reads TGTGCCAGCAGCTTAAATACAGGGGGCACGGCTGAAGCTTTCTTT.

The chain has TRBV6-5 and TRBJ2-7; 7 bases match TRBD1. The V and J ends lost 5 bases and 3 bases, in that order; junction bases with no gene match: 7. The CDR3 extends over 14 amino acids. CDR1 MNHEY and CDR2 SVGAGI come from the germline V gene. The CDR3 here is CASSHGTEGYEQYF. CDR3 DNA sequence: TGTGCCAGCAGTCACGGGACAGAGGGCTACGAGCAGTACTTC.

The chain couples TRBV27 to TRBJ2-2; 9 bases are shared with TRBD2. Germline V gene data show CDR1 as MNHEY and CDR2 as SMNVEV (reference sequence). The CDR3 is made up of 16 amino acids. Trimming cost V 2 bases and J 5 bases; bases outside gene matches: 6. Here the CDR3 reads CASSLAVAGATGELFF. Here the CDR3 DNA reads TGTGCCAGCAGTTTAGCGGTAGCGGGAGCTACCGGGGAGCTGTTTTTT.

This chain joins TRBV6-5 and TRBJ1-6; no clear D. The CDR3 consists of 14 residues. Germline V gene sequence: CDR1 MNHEY, CDR2 SVGAGI. Trimming removed 2 bases from V and 9 bases from J, with 11 bases in between. The CDR3 protein is CASSYDAFSSPLHF. For the CDR3, the DNA is TGTGCCAGCAGTTACGATGCATTCAGTTCACCCCTCCACTTT.

Comments on this clone: One junction end disagrees with the germline gene, perhaps due to a read error. The chain carries TRBV7-7 and TRBJ2-7, with D possibly TRBD1 on 7 matching bases. Germline loops: CDR1 SSHAT, CDR2 FNYEAQ (reference sequence). The CDR3 covers 15 residues. The CDR3 DNA reads TGTGCTAGCAGCTCAACGACAGGGAGGTTGGGCGAGCAGTACTTC. Encoded protein: CASSSTTGRLGEQYF.

This clone has a single count. The chain uses TRBV5-1 and TRBJ2-4, with 7 bases fitting TRBD2. Germline CDR1 and CDR2: SGHRS and YFSETQ. The CDR3 covers 17 residues. V dropped 0 bases and J dropped 0; count of bases not matched to a gene: 6. CDR3 coding DNA: TGCGCCAGCAGCTTGGTGGGGGAGGGAATAGCCAAAAACATTCAGTACTTC. This translates into CASSLVGEGIAKNIQYF.

The J gene is TRBJ2-7, the V gene TRBV21-1; TRBD2 reflects the table's D call only, with no check against the DNA. TRBV21-1 is a pseudogene. The CDR3 extends over 15 amino acids. The CDR3 here is CASSKLEASPGEQYF. The DNA of the CDR3 is TGTGCCAGCAGCAAATTAGAGGCCTCGCCGGGGGAGCAGTACTTC.

The CDR3 region has the DNA TGTGCCAGCAGGCGAGGGCCGGGCAATGAGCAGTTCTTC. Translating it yields CASRRGPGNEQFF. The chain employs TRBV7-6 and TRBJ2-1; maybe TRBD2 (5 bases). The V gene's germline CDR1 is SGHVS and CDR2 FNYEAQ. The CDR3 consists of 13 residues. Trimming removed 6 bases from V and 6 bases from J, with 12 bases in between.

The rearrangement links TRBV30 to TRBJ2-1; D is possibly TRBD2 (5 bases). The CDR3 consists of 16 residues. V lost 1 base and J 1 base, leaving 14 bases between the germline ends. Germline CDR1 reads GTSNPN; CDR2 reads SVGIG (reference sequence). CDR3 amino acids: CAWSDGSSPSYNEQFF. CDR3 in DNA: TGTGCCTGGAGTGATGGGTCTAGCCCGTCCTACAATGAGCAGTTCTTC.

The chain is built from TRBV13 and TRBJ2-5, with TRBD2 matching over 8 bases. J gave up 4 bases and V 2 bases, and 6 bases lay outside the gene matches. The germline V gene has CDR1 PRHDT and CDR2 FYEKMQ (reference sequence). This CDR3 is 15 amino acids long. DNA for the CDR3: TGTGCCAGCAGCTTAAACGGGAGGGCCAGAGAGACCCAGTACTTC. It codes for CASSLNGRARETQYF.

The chain couples TRBV5-4 to TRBJ2-1, with a weak D call TRBD2 (5 bases). Trimming pared 4 bases from V and 8 bases from J, leaving 10 bases between. Germline loops: CDR1 SGHNT, CDR2 YYREEE (reference sequence). This CDR3 contains 12 residues. The CDR3: CASSQGGYEQFF. For the CDR3, the DNA is TGTGCCAGCAGCCAAGGAGGCTATGAGCAGTTCTTC.

This clone was found once. This sequence joins TRBV7-9 and TRBJ2-3, with 11 bases that match TRBD1. V was clipped by 5 bases and J by 10 bases; unmatched bases: 14. Germline CDR1 and CDR2: SEHNR and FQNEAQ (reference sequence). The CDR3 has 16 residues. The CDR3 nucleotides are TGTGCCAGCAGCCCTGGGACAGGGGGTGCCGAGAGGGCGCAGTATTTT. The encoded protein is CASSPGTGGAERAQYF.

V gene TRBV7-9 combines with J gene TRBJ2-1; 11 bases map to TRBD2. V lost 5 bases, J lost 7 bases, and 7 bases stayed unmatched. The CDR3 loop spans 15 amino acids. Germline-derived CDR1 and CDR2 are SEHNR and FQNEAQ (reference sequence). The CDR3 reads CASSKLAGAWNEQFF. The CDR3 DNA reads as TGTGCCAGCAGCAAACTAGCGGGGGCCTGGAATGAGCAGTTCTTC.

The rearrangement joins TRBV5-6 to TRBJ2-1, with 7 bases fitting TRBD2. The germline V gene encodes CDR1 SGHDT and CDR2 YYEEEE. Trimming at V came to 7 bases and at J to 9 bases, leaving 1 base not matched to a gene. This CDR3 contains 10 residues. CDR3 amino acids: CASGGGEQFF. The CDR3 coding sequence is TGTGCCAGCGGGGGGGGTGAGCAGTTCTTC.

The chain combines TRBV7-2 with TRBJ1-5, with a weak D call TRBD1 (5 bases). Trimming shortened V by 5 bases and J by 4 bases, and 15 bases separated the two germline ends. CDR3 length: 15 residues. Germline V gene data show CDR1 as SGHTA and CDR2 as FQGNSA. The chain's CDR3 is CASSETVNANQPQHF. Here the CDR3 DNA reads TGTGCCAGCAGCGAGACAGTCAATGCTAATCAGCCCCAGCATTTT.

The chain carries TRBV5-6 and TRBJ2-5, with D tentatively TRBD2 (5 bases). V lost 0 bases and J lost 3, with 6 bases in between. From germline, CDR1 is SGHDT and CDR2 YYEEEE. The CDR3 spans 13 residues. In DNA form, the CDR3 reads TGTGCCAGCAGCTTGGTACTAGAAGAGACCCAGTACTTC. This codes for CASSLVLEETQYF.

The CDR3 nucleotides are TGTGCCAGCAGCGTAGAATCCAGGGTCAATGAGCAGTTCTTC. Translated, it gives CASSVESRVNEQFF. The genes are TRBV9 and TRBJ2-1, with D tentatively TRBD1 (5 bases). The ends were cut back, 0 bases at V and 6 bases at J, with 10 bases in the middle. CDR1 and CDR2 (germline): SGDLS, YYNGEE. The CDR3 consists of 14 residues.

The V gene is TRBV10-3, the J gene TRBJ1-6; the match to TRBD1 covers 8 bases. The CDR3 extends over 14 amino acids. Germline V gene data show CDR1 as ENHRY and CDR2 as SYGVKD. Unmatched junction bases numbered 2, after V lost 6 bases and J lost 4 bases. In nucleotides, the CDR3 is TGTGCCATCAGGGGACAGGCTTATAATTCACCCCTCCACTTT. Translated: CAIRGQAYNSPLHF.

The chain couples TRBV4-3 to TRBJ2-7, with D perhaps TRBD2 (5 bases). Germline assignment: CDR1 LGHNA and CDR2 YSLEER. The CDR3 runs to 15 residues. V was trimmed by 0 bases and J by 2 bases, leaving 11 bases between them. In nucleotides, the CDR3 is TGCGCCAGCAGCCAAGAACTAAGCGGACCCTACGAGCAGTACTTC. This translates into CASSQELSGPYEQYF.

J is TRBJ2-1 and V is TRBV7-6; D might be TRBD1 (6 bases). Trimming took off 0 bases at V and 8 bases at J, with 14 bases between the two ends. The CDR3 consists of 15 residues. The germline gives CDR1 SGHVS, CDR2 FNYEAQ. The CDR3 protein is CASSLAEGGGDEQFF. The DNA for the CDR3 is TGTGCCAGCAGCTTAGCGGAAGGGGGTGGGGATGAGCAGTTCTTC.

The rearrangement uses TRBV27 and TRBJ1-5; 7 bases are shared with TRBD1. V trimming: 2 bases; J trimming: 6 bases; junction bases outside the gene matches: 7. Per germline, CDR1 MNHEY and CDR2 SMNVEV (reference sequence). The CDR3 is 15 amino acids. The CDR3 spells CASSLGRTGSQPQHF. The DNA for the CDR3 is TGTGCCAGCAGTTTAGGAAGGACAGGCTCTCAGCCCCAGCATTTT.

This clone occurred once. The chain is built from TRBV5-5 and TRBJ2-7, with D perhaps TRBD2 (6 bases). V lost 4 bases and J 3 bases, leaving 14 bases between the germline ends. From germline, CDR1 is SGHKS and CDR2 YYEKEE (reference sequence). The CDR3 length is 14 residues. In DNA form, the CDR3 reads TGTGCCAGCAGCGTCGGGACTGTTAACTACGAGCAGTACTTC. This gives the protein CASSVGTVNYEQYF. Full variable domain (rest looked up from reference TRBV5-5 and TRBJ2-7): DAGVTQSPTHLIKTRGQQVTLRCSPISGHKSVSWYQQVLGQGPQFIFQYYEKEERGRGNFPDRFSARQFPNYSSELNVNALLLGDSALYLCASSVGTVNYEQYFGPGTRLTVT.

V usage is TRBV30 and J usage is TRBJ2-7; no clear D gene. This CDR3 contains 13 residues. Germline-derived CDR1 and CDR2 are GTSNPN and SVGIG (reference sequence). Trimming left V 2 bases short and J 1 base short, with 9 bases between. In DNA, the CDR3 is TGTGCCTGGAGTCGAATACGGTCCTACGAGCAGTACTTC. It translates to CAWSRIRSYEQYF.